This T cell receptor beta chain was profiled in a study of T cell changes during pregnancy in multiple sclerosis. Germline assignment: CDR1 SGHRS and CDR2 YFSETQ. Between the trimmed V and J ends, which lost 9 bases and 5 bases, there was a span of 15 bases. CDR3 length equals 13 residues. Sequencing used immunoSEQ multiplex PCR; TCRdb keeps in-frame clones, though not all of them. The sample has about 60,000 clones; roughly 92% are singletons. This rearrangement joins TRBV5-1 to TRBJ2-1, with a weak D call TRBD1 (5 bases). The sample was CD8+ T cells from peripheral blood mononuclear cells, taken in the second trimester of pregnancy. This TCR was recovered from a female donor with multiple sclerosis, enrolled in a pregnancy study. CDR3 in DNA: TGCGCCACCCCCTTAGAAGGGGACAATGAGCAGTTCTTC. Amino acid sequence: CATPLEGDNEQFF.